This T cell receptor beta chain derives from a study of blood T cell repertoires in COVID-19. Turning to the study itself: The United States, Italy and Spain were the sources of the acute and convalescent COVID-19 samples. The cDNA or gDNA used as material had been derived from T cells, B-cell-depleted T cells, or PBMCs.

Original processing notes: Estimation of nucleated cell counts was performed using reference gene primer amplification. The repertoire was sequenced with immunoSEQ multiplex PCR; TCRdb's copy has only in-frame clones and lacks some. V and J calls and clone size are those listed in that table; D and trimming were worked out from the DNA. Of hundreds of thousands of clones listed, around four fifths are singletons. The receptor's source is a woman aged 50 to 60 with active or convalescent COVID-19. What was sequenced was peripheral blood.

CDR3 sequence reads: CSASMLRDSYEQYF. The DNA for the CDR3 is TGCAGTGCTAGTATGCTCCGCGACTCCTACGAGCAGTACTTC. The chain employs TRBV20-1 and TRBJ2-7, with D unresolved. CDR1 is DFQATT and CDR2 is SNEGSKA in the germline V gene (reference sequence). Trimming took off 3 bases at V and 0 bases at J, with 12 bases between the two ends. There are 14 residues in the CDR3.